This TCR beta chain emerged from a study of blood T cell repertoires in COVID-19. CDR3 length equals 12 residues. Germline lookup yields CDR1 MNHEY and CDR2 SMNVEV (reference sequence). V lost 8 bases and J 8 bases, leaving 10 bases between the germline ends. TCRdb's copy holds only in-frame clones and misses some; the assay was immunoSEQ multiplex PCR. The table lists 250,000 to 300,000 clones, 84% of them singletons. The sequencing input was peripheral blood. V usage is TRBV27 and J usage is TRBJ1-6, with unresolved D. The source is a man aged 55 to 70 with acute or convalescent COVID-19. This CDR3 is CASGLIYSPLHF. The CDR3 DNA sequence: TGTGCCAGCGGACTTATTTATTCACCCCTCCACTTT.